This TCR beta chain was retrieved from a study of early T cells in non-severe SARS-CoV-2 infection. Study context: Chains stayed unpaired after sequencing of bulk RNA from unsorted whole blood. Study results and caveats: VDJdb matching favored anti-spike CD8 responses, missing private and CD4 specificities.

The CDR3 spans 12 residues. Germline assignment: CDR1 DFQATT and CDR2 SNEGSKA (reference sequence). Unique molecular identifiers were added to individual cDNA molecules. TCRdb re-called the 5' RACE reads with MiXCR, one entry per CDR3 protein. Of tens of thousands of distinct CDR3 sequences in the sample, more than 13% are singletons; the top ten hold less than 7%. This clonotype has only a few counts. Its antigen is undetermined. This chain uses TRBV20-1 with TRBJ2-5, with 11 nucleotides matching TRBD1. This receptor was taken from an adult who was a healthcare worker with PCR-confirmed SARS-CoV-2 infection or an uninfected control (not recorded which). Sequences were obtained from whole blood. The DNA for the CDR3 is TGCGGGGGACAGGGGGGTTCGGAGACCCAGTACTTC. This codes for CGGQGGSETQYF.